The T cell receptor beta chain described here comes from a study of blood T cell repertoires in COVID-19. Looking at the study overall: Sources were T cells, B-cell-depleted T cells, or PBMCs; the material itself was cDNA or gDNA.

The CDR3 totals 12 residues. From germline, CDR1 is MNHEY and CDR2 SVGAGI. The V and J ends lost 4 bases and 5 bases respectively, with 6 bases between them. In the original analysis: The authors estimated nucleated cell counts from reference gene primer amplification. Clones were read by immunoSEQ multiplex PCR, and TCRdb kept only the in-frame ones, dropping some. V and J calls plus clone size are reproduced from that table; the DNA served to infer D and trimming. The sample lists tens of thousands of clones; more than 75% were seen once. This clone was counted only a few times. The chain joins TRBV6-5 to TRBJ1-5; D gene ambiguous. The source material was peripheral blood. This sequence originates from a man aged 45-65 years with active or convalescent COVID-19. The CDR3 bases are TGTGCCAGCAGTTTCCGGGATCAGCCCCAGCATTTT. It specifies CASSFRDQPQHF.